This T cell receptor beta chain was found in a study of T cells expressing NK-cell markers. Study-level background: The TCR beta repertoires were obtained from sorted CD3+CD56+NKG2C+, CD3+CD56+NKG2C- and CD3+CD56-NKG2C+ T cells. Seven donors tested HCMV-seropositive and one tested seronegative among the eight sequenced.

TCRdb re-called the 5' RACE reads, yielding one record per CDR3 amino acid sequence without DNA. Its clone listing holds 400,000 to 550,000 distinct CDR3 sequences. Remarks on this clonotype: Its specificity is not known.

Study results and limitations: In a few donors, dominant clonotypes made up about 25-65% of CD3+CD56-NKG2C+ cells.

The CDR3 runs 18 residues. The germline V gene encodes CDR1 LGHDT and CDR2 YNNKEL (reference sequence). The chain couples TRBV3-1 to TRBJ2-7; TCRdb outputs TRBD2, but without DNA this stays unchecked. The sequenced sample consisted of blood T cells: a sorted CD56 or NKG2C T cell subset, CD4+ or CD8+ T cells, or bulk PBMC T cells (not recorded which). This receptor was taken from a woman aged 18 to 69 in good health. The CDR3 loop is CASSQAGENYWGYHEQYF.